There are a few counts of the clone carrying this T cell receptor (beta chain). Its target is not known. These data are taken from a study of cytomegalovirus exposure and HLA in healthy donors. Overall study results and limits: DRB1 had the most TCR associations and HLA-C the fewest, a later analysis found, with rates varying by HLA locus. A later analysis found common viral pathogens apparently linked to several of the most significant clusters.

Amplification used 60 Vbeta primers and 13 Jbeta primers. Data came from immunoSEQ multiplex PCR; TCRdb stores just in-frame clones and leaves some out. The sample consists of 110,000 to 150,000 clones, 70% to 85% of them appearing once. Germline loops: CDR1 MNHNS, CDR2 SASEGT. V lost 7 bases, J lost 6 bases, and 6 bases stayed unmatched. The CDR3 has 15 amino acids. The J gene is TRBJ2-2, the V gene TRBV6-1; 12 bases are shared with TRBD2. The receptor was derived from a woman between 40 and 55 years old in good health and CMV-seronegative. Sequenced sample: PBMCs. CDR3 loop: CASITASGRAGELFF. As DNA, the CDR3 is TGTGCCAGCATCACGGCTAGCGGGAGGGCCGGGGAGCTGTTTTTT.